This T cell receptor beta chain stems from a study of blood T cell repertoires in COVID-19. As originally analysed: By means of reference gene primer amplification, nucleated cell counts were estimated. Data came from immunoSEQ multiplex PCR; TCRdb stores just in-frame clones and leaves some out. V and J calls and clone size are copied from that table; D and trimming were computed from the DNA. The sample includes about 170,000 clones, less than 85% of them seen just once. V dropped 5 bases and J dropped 2; count of bases not matched to a gene: 3. This CDR3 has 14 residues. Germline V gene sequence: CDR1 SGHNT, CDR2 YENEEA.

This clonotype was sampled from a woman aged 80 or over with acute or convalescent COVID-19. Sequenced sample: peripheral blood. This rearrangement joins TRBV11-3 to TRBJ2-5; 9 nucleotides agree with TRBD1. In DNA form, the CDR3 reads TGTGCCAGCAGCCGACAGGGGGGACAAGAGACCCAGTACTTC. Its translation is CASSRQGGQETQYF.